Included here is one T cell receptor beta chain sequence, with context. This sample is part of a study of T cell responses to AZD1222 COVID-19 vaccine. Germline V gives CDR1 MNHEY, CDR2 SVGEGT. The trim removed 6 bases at V and 8 bases at J, leaving 10 bases unmatched. The CDR3 sequence is 15 residues long. Assay used: immunoSEQ multiplex PCR; TCRdb lists only in-frame clones, some missing. The data contain 130,000 or so clones, 75% to 85% of them singletons. This sequence joins TRBV6-2 or TRBV6-3 and TRBJ1-6; 7 nucleotides line up with TRBD1. The sequences come from peripheral blood, collected 28 days after the second AZD1222 dose. This receptor was taken from an adult who received the AZD1222 COVID-19 vaccine. The CDR3 DNA reads as TGTGCCAGCAGCCCAATCCAGGGGGTGTATTCACCCCTCCACTTT. Its translation is CASSPIQGVYSPLHF.